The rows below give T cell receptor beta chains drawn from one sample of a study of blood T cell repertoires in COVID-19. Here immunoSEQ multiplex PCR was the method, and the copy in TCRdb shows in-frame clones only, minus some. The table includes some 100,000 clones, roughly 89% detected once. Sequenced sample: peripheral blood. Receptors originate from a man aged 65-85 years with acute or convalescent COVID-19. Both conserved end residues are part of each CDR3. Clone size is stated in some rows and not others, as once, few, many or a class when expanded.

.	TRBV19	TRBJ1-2	CASSATQGGAVANYGYTF
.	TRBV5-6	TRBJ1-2	CASSPTVFNWGYTF
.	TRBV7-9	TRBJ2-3	CASSPAGTRSTDTQYF
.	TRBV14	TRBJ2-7	CASSLARDRLPYEQYF
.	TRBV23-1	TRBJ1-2	CASSQCTRSHGYTF
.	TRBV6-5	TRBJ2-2	CASSQDTANTGELFF
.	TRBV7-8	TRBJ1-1	CASSLVRAGEAFF
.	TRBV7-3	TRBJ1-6	CASSFPDSPLHF
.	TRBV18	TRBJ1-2	CASSPTGLGSNYGYTF
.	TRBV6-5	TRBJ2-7	CASSYWGQGNHEQYF
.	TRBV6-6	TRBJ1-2	CASSYPQVYGYTF
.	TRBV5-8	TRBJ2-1	CASSHQGRLAGVQFF
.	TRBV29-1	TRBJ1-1	CSVGELNTEAFF
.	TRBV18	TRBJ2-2	CASSPNPINTGELFF
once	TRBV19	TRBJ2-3	CASRVTFSTDTQYF
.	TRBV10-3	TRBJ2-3	CAISEASTDTQYF
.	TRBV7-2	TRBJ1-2	CASSLVQGAGNGYTF
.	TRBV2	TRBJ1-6	CASRAAAGGMNSPLHF
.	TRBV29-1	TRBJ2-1	CSVDRISYNEQFF
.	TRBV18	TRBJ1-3	CASSPPGGTISGNTIYF
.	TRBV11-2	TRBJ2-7	CASSPDRGTYEQYF
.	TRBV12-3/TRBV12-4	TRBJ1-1	CASSFGENTEAFF
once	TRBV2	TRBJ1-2	CASSRQGASSYGYTF
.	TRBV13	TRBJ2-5	CASRLIRDRGHRALQETQYF
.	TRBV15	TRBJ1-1	CATSREERREAFF
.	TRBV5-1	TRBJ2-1	CASRAGGENNEQFF
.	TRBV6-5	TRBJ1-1	CASSYSRGGNTEAFF
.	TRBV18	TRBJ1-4	CASSPGTVNEKLFF
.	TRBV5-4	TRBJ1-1	CASSFSRVGDTEAFF
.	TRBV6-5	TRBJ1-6	CASSYTGQGHSPLHF
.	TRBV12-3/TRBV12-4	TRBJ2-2	CASSFPAGELFF
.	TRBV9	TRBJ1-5	CASGGGGQPQHF
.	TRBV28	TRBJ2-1	CASSQGLNEQFF
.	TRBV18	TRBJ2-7	CASSAGQGASYEQYF
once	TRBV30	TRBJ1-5	CAWSEEGRGQPQHF
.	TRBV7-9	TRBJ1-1	CASRTTGADTEAFF
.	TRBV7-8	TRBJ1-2	CASSTSGGSAYGYTF
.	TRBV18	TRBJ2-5	CASSPPIGQGAQETQYF
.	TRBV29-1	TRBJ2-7	CSVLRDYSYEQYF
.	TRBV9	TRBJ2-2	CASLGGSGELFF
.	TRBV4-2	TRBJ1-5	CASSHPRQGAYGNQPQHF
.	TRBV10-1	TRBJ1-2	CASSEGAGYGYTF
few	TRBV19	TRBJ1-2	CASSIRQRTNYGYTF
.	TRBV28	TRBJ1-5	CASSLYRSPSVKGNQPQHF
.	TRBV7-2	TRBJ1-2	CASSLDRLYGYTF
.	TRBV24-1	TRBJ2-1	CATSDSSGINEQFF
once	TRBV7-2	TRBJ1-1	CASSSSYRKVVEAFF
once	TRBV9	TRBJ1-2	CASSGGTGEIYGYTF
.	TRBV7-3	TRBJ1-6	CASSSTGYNSPLHF
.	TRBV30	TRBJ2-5	CAWSPGSTGETQYF
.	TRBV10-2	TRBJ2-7	CASTASGGTRQVYEQYF
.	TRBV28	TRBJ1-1	CASSLLGGEDRAEAFF